Below are 6 T cell receptor beta chains sequenced from a single sample in a study of T-cell memory formation after mild COVID-19 (dated by TCRdb to about 2021). Receptor libraries were prepared by 5' RACE. The sample was run on an Illumina NovaSeq 6000. TCRdb reprocessing: public reads trimmed at Q25 with fastp, clones called with MiXCR, in-frame beta chains kept. When rows share a CDR3 protein, they turn into one entry using the most common DNA and genes. The sample table records about 110,000 distinct CDR3 sequences; 15% to 20% of these occur just once. Of the sample, roughly 6% is held by the ten largest clones. Specimen: PBMCs or a T cell subset sorted from them (not recorded which). The receptor source for this set is a man between 18 and 35 years old who had mild COVID-19 (a few samples of this study predate the infection). The sample titles of this study are shuffled in the database, so cell type and time point are left out; the donor was told from shared clones.

This clonotype was recorded once. The CDR3 coding sequence is TGTGCCAGCATCCACTCCGGTTCCTATGGCTACACCTTC. Amino acid sequence: CASIHSGSYGYTF. The chain has TRBV12-3 or TRBV12-4 and TRBJ1-2, with D unresolved. V lost 7 bases and J 4 bases, leaving 13 bases between the germline ends. CDR3 length equals 13 residues.

The rearrangement joins TRBV5-8 to TRBJ2-3; possible D gene TRBD2, 5 bases. Germline CDR1 reads SGHTS; CDR2 reads YDEGEE. The CDR3 length is 14 residues. V gave up 5 bases and J gave up 2 bases, with 12 bases separating them. The CDR3 loop reads CASSSGVYTDTQYF. The CDR3 DNA is TGTGCCAGCAGTTCCGGGGTCTACACAGATACGCAGTATTTT.

In its sample, this clonotype was seen many times. The chain couples TRBV5-1 to TRBJ2-2, with D hard to call. Germline CDR1 and CDR2: SGHRS and YFSETQ. V was cut by 2 bases and J by 4 bases, with 9 bases left in between. The CDR3 spans 14 residues. The CDR3 region has the DNA TGCGCCAGCAGCTTTGTAGGAACCACCGGGGAGCTGTTTTTT. This codes for CASSFVGTTGELFF.

The chain's CDR3 is CASSLAHGQGSGETQYF. CDR3 DNA sequence: TGTGCCAGCAGCTTAGCGCATGGACAGGGGTCTGGGGAGACCCAGTACTTC. The gene calls are TRBV7-6 and TRBJ2-5, with 9 bases that match TRBD1. This CDR3 is built from 17 residues. Germline assignment: CDR1 SGHVS and CDR2 FNYEAQ. The V segment lost 0 bases and the J segment 5 bases; nucleotides outside the gene matches: 10.

This clonotype was found a few times. This rearrangement joins TRBV28 to TRBJ2-7, with TRBD2 matching 7 bases. The trim removed 7 bases at V and 0 bases at J, leaving 3 bases unmatched. The germline V gene encodes CDR1 MDHEN and CDR2 SYDVKM. The CDR3 is 13 residues long. The CDR3 DNA reads TGTGCCAGCAAAGCGGGGAGCTCCTACGAGCAGTACGTC. Amino acid sequence: CASKAGSSYEQYV.

This clonotype was recorded a few times. This chain connects TRBV5-1 to TRBJ1-2, with D possibly being TRBD1 (6 bases). The CDR3 has 15 residues. Germline CDR1 and CDR2: SGHRS and YFSETQ. V dropped 4 bases and J dropped 0 bases, with 13 bases sitting between them. The CDR3 is CASSGPPGANYGYTF. The CDR3 DNA is TGCGCCAGCAGCGGACCGCCAGGGGCTAACTATGGCTACACCTTC. Using reference TRBV5-1 and TRBJ1-2 for the parts outside the CDR3, the full variable domain is KAGVTQTPRYLIKTRGQQVTLSCSPISGHRSVSWYQQTPGQGLQFLFEYFSETQRNKGNFPGRFSGRQFSNSRSEMNVSTLELGDSALYLCASSGPPGANYGYTFGSGTRLTVV.